Here is one TCR beta chain with its context. As yet, its antigen is unknown. The V end was cut by 7 bases, the J end by 4 bases, with 19 bases between. Germline assignment: CDR1 SGHAT and CDR2 FQNNGV. The CDR3 consists of 15 residues. As part of library construction, unique molecular identifiers were attached to individual cDNA molecules. TCRdb fed the 5' RACE reads into MiXCR, producing one record per CDR3 protein. The table lists about 50,000 distinct CDR3 sequences, roughly 15% of them singletons. The data belong to a study of early T cells in non-severe SARS-CoV-2 infection. Study background: Unsorted whole blood bulk RNA was sequenced, with unpaired chains.

Study conclusions and caveats: Matching against VDJdb likely underestimated virus-specific expansions, favoring anti-spike CD8.

The chain uses TRBV11-2 and TRBJ1-2; D may be TRBD1 (5 bases). The sequence came from an adult who was a healthcare worker with PCR-confirmed SARS-CoV-2 infection or an uninfected control (not recorded which). Here the sequenced sample was whole blood, taken at baseline. CDR3 nucleotide sequence: TGTGCCAGCATACCGTCATCTAGGACAATCTATGGCTACACCTTC. This translates into CASIPSSRTIYGYTF. Together with reference TRBV11-2 and TRBJ1-2, the CDR3 gives the full variable domain: EAGVAQSPRYKIIEKRQSVAFWCNPISGHATLYWYQQILGQGPKLLIQFQNNGVVDDSQLPKDRFSAERLKGVDSTLKIQPAKLEDSAVYLCASIPSSRTIYGYTFGSGTRLTVV.